The clone carrying this T cell receptor (beta chain) was found a few times. This entry belongs to a study of control samples from healthy donors and cancer patients. Only in-frame clones appear in the TCRdb table, and some are missing; sequencing was by immunoSEQ multiplex PCR. The sample lists some 79,000 clones, about 88% seen once, with about 4% in the top ten. From germline, CDR1 is SGHNT and CDR2 YYREEE (reference sequence). The length of the CDR3 is 14 residues. V gave up 3 bases and J gave up 7 bases, with 14 bases separating them. The chain is built from TRBV5-4 and TRBJ2-4; no clear D. The TCR sequence derives from a woman aged 45 to 65 in good health. The sequencing sample was made of blood. The CDR3 DNA is TGTGCCAGCAGCTACCCACCTACTAACAACATTCAGTACTTC. The encoded protein is CASSYPPTNNIQYF.